The clone carrying this TCR beta chain came up many times. Its antigen is not identified. Germline values: CDR1 SGHAT, CDR2 FQNNGV. V was shortened by 1 base and J by 2 bases, with 6 bases between the two germline ends. The CDR3 loop spans 14 amino acids. This record comes from a study of neurological immune-mediated disorders. Time point: technical triplicate 2. General study findings and limits: No sharing of CDR3 amino acid sequences was observed among expanded clones across subjects, suggesting private repertoires in all groups.

The making of cDNA relied on 5'RACE with 10-nucleotide random UMIs. TCRdb fed the 5' RACE reads into MiXCR, producing one record per CDR3 protein. The sample carries around 56,000 distinct CDR3 sequences, less than 25% recorded once. What was sequenced was PBMCs. The source is a man aged 55 to 70 with HTLV-1-associated myelopathy (HAM/TSP). The rearrangement links TRBV11-2 to TRBJ2-4; a weak D match, TRBD2 (5 bases). The CDR3 reads CASSLAGTKNIQYF. In nucleotides, the CDR3 is TGTGCCAGCAGCTTAGCGGGAACCAAAAACATTCAGTACTTC.